This is a list of T cell receptor beta chains from one sample in a study of blood T cells in healthy people across ages. A single record per CDR3 protein comes from TCRdb applying MiXCR to the 5' RACE reads. The sample shows approximately 1.5 million distinct CDR3 sequences, about 31% of them seen only once. The sequenced sample consisted of blood. The source is a woman aged 25-40 years in good health. Each CDR3 is given with its conserved first and last residue. A D gene is named only where the DNA matches it firmly. Expanded clones are given a class, and other clones once, few, many or no size at all.

J gene: TRBJ2-3
V gene: TRBV5-4
clone size: .
D gene: TRBD1
CDR3 DNA: TGTGCCAGCAGCTTGGCCAGTGGGACAGGCACAGATACGCAGTATTTT
CDR3 protein: CASSLASGTGTDTQYF

J gene: TRBJ2-5
V gene: TRBV14
clone size: .
D gene: TRBD1
CDR3 DNA: TGTGCCAGCAGTCACGGACAGGGGAACCAAGAGACCCAGTACTTC
CDR3 protein: CASSHGQGNQETQYF

J gene: TRBJ2-5
V gene: TRBV9
clone size: few
D gene: .
CDR3 DNA: TGTGCCAGCAGCCCGGGGTCGAGTACCCAAGAGACCCAGTACTTC
CDR3 protein: CASSPGSSTQETQYF

J gene: TRBJ2-1
V gene: TRBV5-6
clone size: many
D gene: .
CDR3 DNA: TGTGCCAGCAGCTGGACTTCCGGAAATGAGCAGTTCTTC
CDR3 protein: CASSWTSGNEQFF

J gene: TRBJ2-7
V gene: TRBV2
clone size: few
D gene: TRBD2
CDR3 DNA: TGTGCCAGCGCCATCGGGACTAGCGGTTCCTACGAGCAGTACTTC
CDR3 protein: CASAIGTSGSYEQYF

J gene: TRBJ2-4
V gene: TRBV7-9
clone size: .
D gene: .
CDR3 DNA: TGTGCCAGCAGCTCCGCCCTTAGAAACACTCAGTACTTC
CDR3 protein: CASSSALRNTQYF

J gene: TRBJ2-3
V gene: TRBV12-3/TRBV12-4
clone size: many
D gene: TRBD2
CDR3 DNA: TGTGCCAGCAGCAAACCCTTGGGACTAGCGGGGGGTGGAGATACGCAGTATTTT
CDR3 protein: CASSKPLGLAGGGDTQYF

J gene: TRBJ2-3
V gene: TRBV5-6
clone size: few
D gene: .
CDR3 DNA: TGTGCCAGCAGCTACGGGGTAGGGGCACCCATAGATACGCAGTATTTT
CDR3 protein: CASSYGVGAPIDTQYF

J gene: TRBJ2-7
V gene: TRBV5-1
clone size: many
D gene: .
CDR3 DNA: TGCGCCAGCAGCGTGGGACCGGAACCCTACGAGCAGTACTTC
CDR3 protein: CASSVGPEPYEQYF

J gene: TRBJ2-1
V gene: TRBV5-1
clone size: few
D gene: TRBD1
CDR3 DNA: TGCGCCAGCACGATAGGGACAGGGTGGGATGAGCAGTTCTTC
CDR3 protein: CASTIGTGWDEQFF

J gene: TRBJ2-2
V gene: TRBV5-1
clone size: .
D gene: .
CDR3 DNA: TGCGCCAGCAGCTTAAGCGGAGGGAACACCGGGGAGCTGTTTTTT
CDR3 protein: CASSLSGGNTGELFF

J gene: TRBJ2-6
V gene: TRBV28
clone size: .
D gene: .
CDR3 DNA: TGTGCCAGCACCGAAGAGGGCTCTGGGGCCAACGTCCTGACTTTC
CDR3 protein: CASTEEGSGANVLTF

J gene: TRBJ1-6
V gene: TRBV20-1
clone size: .
D gene: .
CDR3 DNA: TGCAGTGCTAGCCTGAGCTCCTATAATTCACCCCTCCACTTT
CDR3 protein: CSASLSSYNSPLHF

J gene: TRBJ1-1
V gene: TRBV6-2/TRBV6-3
clone size: few
D gene: .
CDR3 DNA: TGTGCCAGCGCTGGCGGCCAAGGGGAAGCTTTCTTT
CDR3 protein: CASAGGQGEAFF

J gene: TRBJ2-3
V gene: TRBV6-2/TRBV6-3
clone size: .
D gene: .
CDR3 DNA: TGTGCCAGCAGTTATGTCTCCGGGACACCCTTTCGCACAGATGCGCAGTATTTT
CDR3 protein: CASSYVSGTPFRTDAQYF

J gene: TRBJ2-4
V gene: TRBV7-9
clone size: .
D gene: TRBD1
CDR3 DNA: TGTGCCAGCAGCGGGTCCTTTGGACAGGACGCGCAGTACTTC
CDR3 protein: CASSGSFGQDAQYF

J gene: TRBJ2-3
V gene: TRBV12-3/TRBV12-4
clone size: .
D gene: .
CDR3 DNA: TGTGCCAGCAGTTTTAAGGGGTTTGGAGATACGCAGTATTTT
CDR3 protein: CASSFKGFGDTQYF

J gene: TRBJ1-2
V gene: TRBV4-2
clone size: few
D gene: .
CDR3 DNA: TGTGCCAGCAGCCGAGCCACGGAAGTCGACTATGGCTACACCTTC
CDR3 protein: CASSRATEVDYGYTF

J gene: TRBJ2-3
V gene: TRBV20-1
clone size: few
D gene: TRBD2
CDR3 DNA: TGCAGTGCTAGAATCTCGAGCGGGGCGACAGATACGCAGTATTTT
CDR3 protein: CSARISSGATDTQYF

J gene: TRBJ2-3
V gene: TRBV4-2
clone size: few
D gene: TRBD2
CDR3 DNA: TGTGCCAGCAGCCCCAAAAGCAGCGGGGGGGCCAAAGATACGCAGTATTTT
CDR3 protein: CASSPKSSGGAKDTQYF

J gene: TRBJ2-3
V gene: TRBV4-1
clone size: few
D gene: TRBD2
CDR3 DNA: TGCGCCAGCAGCTACGACGGGAGGGCCGTGAATACGCAGTATTTT
CDR3 protein: CASSYDGRAVNTQYF

J gene: TRBJ1-2
V gene: TRBV14
clone size: .
D gene: .
CDR3 DNA: TGTGCCAGCAGCCCCTCAGGGGCCACTAACTATGGCTACACCTTC
CDR3 protein: CASSPSGATNYGYTF

J gene: TRBJ2-1
V gene: TRBV2
clone size: few
D gene: .
CDR3 DNA: TGTGCCAGCAGTGAGAACCGTTTACTTTACAATGAGCAGTTCTTC
CDR3 protein: CASSENRLLYNEQFF

J gene: TRBJ2-7
V gene: TRBV20-1
clone size: many
D gene: TRBD2
CDR3 DNA: TGCAGTGCTCCGACTAGCGGGAGAGGGGACTCCTACGAGCAGTACTTC
CDR3 protein: CSAPTSGRGDSYEQYF

J gene: TRBJ2-1
V gene: TRBV12-5
clone size: few
D gene: TRBD2
CDR3 DNA: TGTGCTAGTGGTTTGGATCTAGCGGGGGGGTACAATGAGCAGTTCTTC
CDR3 protein: CASGLDLAGGYNEQFF

J gene: TRBJ2-1
V gene: TRBV12-3/TRBV12-4
clone size: few
D gene: .
CDR3 DNA: TGTGCCAGCAGTTTAGGGACTAATGTACAGTTCAATGAGCAGTTCTTC
CDR3 protein: CASSLGTNVQFNEQFF

J gene: TRBJ2-5
V gene: TRBV25-1
clone size: .
D gene: .
CDR3 DNA: TGTGCCAGCAGTCGGTACGGGGTCGAGACCCAGTACTTC
CDR3 protein: CASSRYGVETQYF

J gene: TRBJ2-3
V gene: TRBV9
clone size: .
D gene: .
CDR3 DNA: TGTGCCAGCAGCGTAGGTGAGACAACGGGCACATATACGCAGTATTTT
CDR3 protein: CASSVGETTGTYTQYF

J gene: TRBJ1-4
V gene: TRBV6-5
clone size: .
D gene: .
CDR3 DNA: TGTGCCAGCAGTTACCGGGGGCCGGCTAATGAAAAACTGTTTTTT
CDR3 protein: CASSYRGPANEKLFF

J gene: TRBJ2-5
V gene: TRBV6-5
clone size: few
D gene: .
CDR3 DNA: TGTGCCAGCAGCCGATACAGATATCAGGGGCAAGAGACCCAGTACTTC
CDR3 protein: CASSRYRYQGQETQYF

J gene: TRBJ2-4
V gene: TRBV9
clone size: .
D gene: TRBD2
CDR3 DNA: TGTGCCAGCAGCGTAGGAGGTGGCGGGGGTACCATTCAGTACTTC
CDR3 protein: CASSVGGGGGTIQYF